Sequencing of this T cell receptor beta chain was carried out in a study of T cells after yellow fever vaccination. Using its own MiXCR run on the 5' RACE reads, TCRdb lists one record per CDR3 protein. The sample comprises approximately 90,000 distinct CDR3 sequences, more than 10% of which are singletons, and roughly 25% rests with the top ten. This clonotype was counted only a few times. Germline V gives CDR1 LNHDA, CDR2 SQIVND (reference sequence). V lost 10 bases and J lost 6, with 11 bases in between. The CDR3 runs to 11 residues. The rearrangement links TRBV19 to TRBJ2-3; D perhaps matches TRBD2 (5 bases). Sequencing was performed on CD8+ T cells not binding an NS4B(214-222) dextramer, sorted from PBMCs, taken approximately 22 days after the first yellow fever vaccination. The clonotype originates from a young man who received the YFV17D yellow fever vaccine. In nucleotides, the CDR3 is TGTGCCACAAAAGCGGCCGATACGCAGTATTTT. This gives the protein CATKAADTQYF.